A selection of T cell receptor beta chains follows, all from one sample in a study of blood T cell repertoires in COVID-19. Assay used: immunoSEQ multiplex PCR; TCRdb lists only in-frame clones, some missing. This sample has 160,000 or so clones, with approximately 80% found just once. Specimen: PBMCs or T cells enriched from blood (not recorded which). The receptors shown here come from a woman between 55 and 75 years old who had recovered from COVID-19. The CDR3 runs from the conserved cysteine through the conserved F or W. D genes are given only for firm matches. Clone size appears in some rows only: once, few, many, or a class for an expanded clone.

>few|TRBD1|TRBJ1-5|14|TRBV5-1
CASSVGQEGQPQHF
TGCGCCAGCAGCGTTGGACAGGAGGGTCAGCCCCAGCATTTT
>.|.|TRBJ2-2|12|TRBV7-9
CASSLETRELFF
TGTGCCAGCAGCTTAGAGACTAGGGAGCTGTTTTTT
>.|.|TRBJ2-7|14|TRBV11-2
CASSLLAGAYEQYF
TGTGCCAGCAGCTTATTGGCGGGGGCGTACGAGCAGTACTTC
>.|.|TRBJ1-5|14|TRBV2
CASTSTGEGQPQHF
TGTGCCAGCACCAGCACCGGGGAGGGTCAGCCCCAGCATTTT
>.|.|TRBJ2-2|12|TRBV11-2
CASSLSYGELFF
TGTGCCAGCAGCTTAAGCTATGGGGAGCTGTTTTTT
>few|.|TRBJ1-2|14|TRBV2
CASSPLLGGYGYTF
TGTGCCAGCAGCCCCCTATTGGGGGGCTATGGCTACACCTTC
>.|TRBD2|TRBJ2-1|15|TRBV4-1
CASSQGRGGYNEQFF
TGCGCCAGCAGCCAAGGGCGGGGGGGTTACAATGAGCAGTTCTTC
>.|TRBD2|TRBJ2-2|13|TRBV6-5
CAHGGRDTGELFF
TGTGCCCACGGGGGGAGGGACACCGGGGAGCTGTTTTTT
>.|.|TRBJ2-5|14|TRBV5-5
CASSRRGLQETQYF
TGTGCCAGCAGCCGGCGGGGGCTCCAAGAGACCCAGTACTTC
>.|.|TRBJ1-1|14|TRBV27
CASSLRGRDTEAFF
TGTGCCAGTTCCCTCAGGGGTCGGGACACTGAAGCTTTCTTT
>.|.|TRBJ1-2|16|TRBV14
CASSRTRDISNYGYTF
TGTGCCAGCAGCCGTACCCGGGACATTTCTAACTATGGCTACACCTTC
>few|.|TRBJ2-5|14|TRBV5-1
CASSWSDSQETQYF
TGCGCCAGCAGCTGGTCGGACAGCCAAGAGACCCAGTACTTC
>once|.|TRBJ1-6|18|TRBV19
CASSMAGPSNFYNSPLHF
TGTGCCAGTAGTATGGCGGGACCGTCTAACTTTTATAATTCACCCCTCCACTTT
>.|TRBD1|TRBJ1-5|15|TRBV5-8
CASIQDRGHNQPQHF
TGTGCCAGCATTCAGGACAGGGGGCACAATCAGCCCCAGCATTTT
>.|TRBD1|TRBJ1-5|15|TRBV6-5
CASSYTGGAGQPQHF
TGTGCCAGCAGTTATACAGGGGGCGCGGGTCAGCCCCAGCATTTT
>.|.|TRBJ1-2|13|TRBV24-1
CATSVASNYGYTF
TGTGCCACCAGCGTTGCCAGTAACTATGGCTACACCTTC
>.|TRBD2|TRBJ2-7|14|TRBV7-9
CASATSGGSYEQYF
TGTGCCAGCGCGACTAGCGGGGGGTCGTACGAGCAGTACTTC
>few|.|TRBJ2-7|14|TRBV20-1
CSASASGGTYEQYF
TGCAGTGCTAGTGCAAGCGGTGGAACCTACGAGCAGTACTTC
>.|.|TRBJ2-3|17|TRBV7-9
CASSLARWWGSTDTQYF
TGTGCCAGCAGCTTAGCGAGATGGTGGGGCAGCACAGATACGCAGTATTTT
>.|TRBD2|TRBJ2-1|15|TRBV7-3
CASSLSGGSYNEQFF
TGTGCCAGCAGCTTATCGGGGGGCTCCTACAATGAGCAGTTCTTC
>.|.|TRBJ2-2|13|TRBV12-5
CASGFPSTGELFF
TGTGCTAGTGGTTTCCCCAGCACCGGGGAGCTGTTTTTT
>.|TRBD1|TRBJ1-1|16|TRBV4-1
CASSSLGQALNTEAFF
TGCGCCAGCAGCAGCCTCGGACAGGCCCTTAACACTGAAGCTTTCTTT
>.|TRBD1|TRBJ1-2|13|TRBV7-6
CASSQGTVSGYTF
TGTGCCAGCAGCCAAGGGACAGTGTCTGGCTACACCTTC
>once|.|TRBJ2-7|16|TRBV5-1
CASSLGRAGSSYEQYF
TGCGCCAGCAGCTTGGGGCGGGCAGGCAGCTCCTACGAGCAGTACTTC
>.|.|TRBJ2-1|13|TRBV25-1
CASSDGGRNEQFF
TGTGCCAGCAGTGACGGGGGACGGAATGAGCAGTTCTTC
>.|.|TRBJ2-2|14|TRBV6-5
CASGQGLVTGELFF
TGTGCCAGCGGGCAGGGCCTAGTCACCGGGGAGCTGTTTTTT
>.|.|TRBJ2-1|15|TRBV7-2
CASSLEGVSYNEQFF
TGTGCCAGCAGCTTAGAGGGGGTCTCCTACAATGAGCAGTTCTTC
>.|.|TRBJ2-2|13|TRBV3-1/TRBV3-2
CASSQGTAGELFF
TGTGCCAGCAGCCAAGGGACTGCCGGGGAGCTGTTTTTT
>.|TRBD1|TRBJ1-2|16|TRBV12-5
CASGLTPGQGNYGYTF
TGTGCTAGTGGTTTGACACCGGGACAGGGAAACTATGGCTACACCTTC
>once|.|TRBJ1-2|15|TRBV7-9
CASSRNLDRYRGYTF
TGTGCCAGCAGCCGAAATCTTGACAGATATCGGGGCTACACCTTC
>.|TRBD2|TRBJ2-3|13|TRBV6-4
CAKPGLSTDTQYF
TGTGCCAAGCCGGGACTATCAACAGATACGCAGTATTTT
>.|TRBD2|TRBJ2-5|18|TRBV5-5
CASSLNPSSGGNGETQYF
TGTGCCAGCAGCTTAAACCCTTCTAGCGGGGGGAACGGTGAGACCCAGTACTTC
>few|.|TRBJ2-3|12|TRBV6-5
CASRASTDTQYF
TGTGCCAGCAGGGCTAGCACAGATACGCAGTATTTT
>.|.|TRBJ1-4|16|TRBV3-1/TRBV3-2
CASSQERIRGGEKLFF
TGTGCCAGCAGCCAAGAGAGGATCAGGGGTGGGGAAAAACTGTTTTTT
>.|.|TRBJ2-5|13|TRBV2
CASSERSEETQYF
TGTGCCAGCAGTGAGAGGTCCGAAGAGACCCAGTACTTC
>.|.|TRBJ1-4|17|TRBV19
CASSPPEAGRSNEKLFF
TGTGCCAGTAGTCCCCCCGAGGCGGGGAGGTCTAATGAAAAACTGTTTTTT
>.|TRBD2|TRBJ2-3|17|TRBV5-4
CASRPPGTSVVSDTQYF
TGTGCCAGCAGACCCCCCGGGACTAGCGTCGTTTCAGATACGCAGTATTTT
>.|.|TRBJ2-5|14|TRBV7-2
CASSFRRFQETQYF
TGTGCCAGCAGCTTCCGGAGGTTTCAAGAGACCCAGTACTTC
>few|.|TRBJ1-5|15|TRBV10-3
CAISESGQENQPQHF
TGTGCCATCAGTGAGTCGGGGCAGGAGAATCAGCCCCAGCATTTT
>.|.|TRBJ2-1|14|TRBV7-3
CASSSAPSYNEQFF
TGTGCCAGCAGCTCCGCGCCAAGTTACAATGAGCAGTTCTTC
>once|TRBD1|TRBJ2-5|14|TRBV30
CAWARGQGQETQYF
TGTGCCTGGGCAAGGGGGCAGGGCCAAGAGACCCAGTACTTC
>.|.|TRBJ1-2|14|TRBV10-1
CASSPWVGVYGYTF
TGCGCCAGCAGCCCTTGGGTCGGGGTCTATGGCTACACCTTC
>.|.|TRBJ1-5|16|TRBV19
CASRLTTNIGNQPQHF
TGTGCCAGTAGACTAACAACTAACATAGGCAATCAGCCCCAGCATTTT
>.|.|TRBJ1-6|15|TRBV21-1
CASSKVTGTYSPLHF
TGTGCCAGCAGCAAAGTTACGGGTACCTATTCACCCCTCCACTTT
>.|TRBD1|TRBJ1-6|13|TRBV14
CATDRGSGPPLHF
TGTGCCACCGACAGGGGGTCCGGACCACCCCTCCACTTT
>.|.|TRBJ1-6|13|TRBV19
CASSMQGSSPLHF
TGTGCCAGTAGTATGCAGGGAAGCTCACCCCTCCACTTT
>.|.|TRBJ2-2|13|TRBV19
CASSMTVTGELFF
TGTGCCAGTAGTATGACAGTCACCGGGGAGCTGTTTTTT
>.|.|TRBJ2-7|14|TRBV7-6
CASSLYGSSYEQYF
TGTGCCAGCAGCTTATACGGGAGCTCCTACGAGCAGTACTTC
>few|.|TRBJ1-1|13|TRBV10-3
CAIRLTIGTEAFF
TGTGCCATCAGACTGACAATCGGCACTGAAGCTTTCTTT
>.|.|TRBJ2-5|15|TRBV4-1
CASSLTEFNKETQYF
TGCGCCAGCAGCTTGACAGAGTTCAATAAAGAGACCCAGTACTTC
>.|TRBD1|TRBJ1-2|13|TRBV11-2
CASSRTGSYGYTF
TGTGCCAGCAGCCGGACAGGGAGCTATGGCTACACCTTC
>.|.|TRBJ2-2|18|TRBV5-1
CASSPRWRAGINTGELFF
TGCGCCAGCAGCCCCCGATGGCGAGCGGGCATCAACACCGGGGAGCTGTTTTTT
>few|TRBD1|TRBJ1-6|13|TRBV6-5
CATLDRGGSPLHF
TGTGCCACACTGGACAGGGGTGGATCACCCCTCCACTTT